This T cell receptor beta chain was sequenced for a study of technical replicates of blood from a handful of donors. The table came from immunoSEQ multiplex PCR; TCRdb's copy has only in-frame clones and leaves some out. The sample lists under 90,000 clones, roughly 94% occurring once. The CDR3 is made up of 11 amino acids. V lost 6 bases and J lost 1, with 3 bases in between. Looked up from germline, CDR1 is MNHEY and CDR2 is SVGAGI. The sequenced sample was T cells isolated from PBMCs. The rearrangement uses TRBV6-5 and TRBJ1-1, with D uncertain. This sequence originates from a human donor in good health. CDR3 in DNA: TGTGCCAGCAGACAGAACACTGAAGCTTTCTTT. This encodes CASRQNTEAFF.